Given below is one TCR beta chain in context. A second PCR, run for about 7 to 11 cycles, used a sample-barcoded 5' primer plus a J-beta primer mix. In TCRdb, the 5' RACE reads were re-called with MiXCR into one record per CDR3 protein. The repertoire holds around 820,000 distinct CDR3 sequences, with 20% to 25% as singletons. This specimen belongs to a study of blood T cells in healthy people across ages. CDR1 and CDR2 (germline): MNHEY, SVGAGI. V was shortened by 6 bases and J by 0 bases, with 12 bases between the two germline ends. The CDR3 spans 15 residues. The study recruited healthy Caucasian donors from Russia who were aged roughly 6 to 90. It was roughly 10 milliliters of peripheral blood that were drawn from each donor. The same sample was also used in a study of T cells of mothers and their children. That publication notes: Persistent microchimeric T cell clones were sought, and none were detected.

The source material was blood. The receptor was derived from a boy between 10 and 17 years old in good health. The V and J genes are TRBV6-5 and TRBJ1-3; D uncertain. The CDR3 DNA sequence: TGTGCCAGCAGGCCGGGGAGTTACTCTGGAAACACCATATATTTT. It yields the protein CASRPGSYSGNTIYF.